This T cell receptor beta chain was obtained from a study of siplizumab effects on memory and regulatory T cells. Using immunoSEQ multiplex PCR, the repertoire was profiled, and TCRdb retains in-frame clones only, with some absent. The sample gives 70,000 or so clones, over 70% of which show up once; around 1.8% is in the top ten. CDR1 is GTSNPN, CDR2 SVGIG, per germline (reference sequence). CDR3 length equals 13 residues. V was cut by 2 bases and J by 9 bases, with 14 bases left in between. This receptor was identified in a human donor in good health. Input material: Tregs sorted from blood. V and J are TRBV30 and TRBJ2-1; D possibly corresponds to TRBD1 (6 bases). The CDR3 sequence is CAWSPQGSGEQFF. Written as DNA, the CDR3 is TGTGCCTGGAGTCCCCAGGGGTCGGGTGAGCAGTTCTTC. The full variable domain, rest sourced from reference TRBV30 and TRBJ2-1, is SQTIHQWPATLVQPVGSPLSLECTVEGTSNPNLYWYRQAAGRGLQLLFYSVGIGQISSEVPQNLSASRPQDRQFILSSKKLLLSDSGFYLCAWSPQGSGEQFFGPGTRLTVL.